The clone carrying this T cell receptor beta chain showed up just a few times. Antigen specificity is unknown. This sample is part of a study of cytomegalovirus exposure and HLA in healthy donors. Primers included in the PCR were 60 Vbeta and 13 Jbeta primers. Libraries were prepared by immunoSEQ multiplex PCR; TCRdb keeps only in-frame clonotypes and omits some of them. The repertoire holds 95,000 to 100,000 clones, with approximately 9% as singletons. CDR1 is LNHDA, CDR2 SQIVND, per germline (reference sequence). The germline V and J ends were trimmed by 0 bases and 0 bases, with 6 bases remaining between them. This CDR3 has 15 amino acids. The donors gave bone marrow, and they were healthy. Study-wide points: Indistinguishability led to the exclusion of some V segments, TRBV6-2 and TRBV6-3 included.

The receptor was isolated from a man in his fifties in good health and CMV-seropositive. The chain combines TRBV19 with TRBJ2-1; no reliable D call. The sequenced sample consisted of PBMCs. The CDR3 protein is CASSIEVSSYNEQFF. The CDR3 nucleotides are TGTGCCAGTAGTATAGAGGTTAGCTCCTACAATGAGCAGTTCTTC. Combining the CDR3 with reference TRBV19 and TRBJ2-1 gives the whole variable domain DGGITQSPKYLFRKEGQNVTLSCEQNLNHDAMYWYRQDPGQGLRLIYYSQIVNDFQKGDIAEGYSVSREKKESFPLTVTSAQKNPTAFYLCASSIEVSSYNEQFFGPGTRLTVL.